The source of this TCR beta chain is a study of T cell responses to AZD1222 COVID-19 vaccine. Sequencing was performed with immunoSEQ multiplex PCR; in TCRdb, only in-frame clones are kept and a portion is missing. Of fewer than 300,000 clones listed, 90% to 95% are singletons. V was trimmed by 2 bases and J by 0 bases, leaving 3 bases between them. Germline lookup yields CDR1 SEHNR and CDR2 FQNEAQ (reference sequence). This CDR3 has 13 residues. As regards this clone: As yet, its antigen is unknown.

Study outcomes and limitations: Reports indicate that nearly half of spike-specific TCRs are directed at unmutated variant regions. After the peak T cell response, and only then, were repertoires sampled. White British donors predominated, females outnumbered males, and clonal diversity was possibly underestimated.

V is TRBV7-9 and J is TRBJ2-3; D not certain. The input for sequencing was peripheral blood, taken on day 0 of AZD1222 vaccination. The sequence derives from an adult in good health. This chain's CDR3 is CASSLQSTDTQYF. CDR3 DNA: TGTGCCAGCAGCTTACAGAGCACAGATACGCAGTATTTT.